This T cell receptor (beta chain) is from a study of T cell clones after liver transplantation. The CDR3 spans 13 residues. CDR1 SGDLS and CDR2 YYNGEE come from the germline V gene. V was shortened by 3 bases and J by 5 bases, with 9 bases between the two germline ends. Clones were sequenced by immunoSEQ multiplex PCR, and TCRdb holds only the in-frame ones, with some missing. The sample yields some 10,000 clones, about 71% seen once. The TCR originated in a human patient who received a liver transplant. Some T cells may be transferred from the graft donor. Material: CD4+ T cells from blood, obtained around 32 months after liver transplant. The chain links TRBV9 to TRBJ1-5, with D possibly TRBD1 on 6 matching bases. CDR3 DNA: TGTGCCAGCAGCGATCGACAGGATCAGCCCCAGCATTTT. It is translated as CASSDRQDQPQHF.